The 18 T cell receptor beta chains below all came from one sample that was sequenced in a study of T-cell memory formation after mild COVID-19. TCRdb re-analysed the 5' RACE reads in MiXCR, keeping a single row per CDR3 protein. The data contain 85,000 to 130,000 distinct CDR3 sequences, approximately 15% of them singletons. The sequencing input was PBMCs or a T cell subset sorted from them (not recorded which). These TCRs come from an adult woman who had mild COVID-19 (a few samples of this study predate the infection). Cell type and time point are not known.

The CDR3 sequence is CASSQGTGGPHSNQPQHF. The DNA for the CDR3 is TGCGCCAGCAGCCAAGGGACAGGGGGCCCTCATAGCAATCAGCCCCAGCATTTT. This rearrangement joins TRBV4-1 to TRBJ1-5; 11 bases line up with TRBD1. There are 18 residues in the CDR3. Trimming removed 1 base from V and 0 bases from J; junction bases left unmatched: 5. CDR1 is MGHRA and CDR2 is YSYEKL in the germline V gene.

The J gene is TRBJ2-7, the V gene TRBV7-2; D gene unclear. Germline V lookup: CDR1 SGHTA, CDR2 FQGNSA. CDR3 length equals 13 residues. Trimming left V 3 bases short and J 2 bases short, with 8 bases between. The CDR3 sequence: CASSFVRTYEQYF. DNA for the CDR3: TGTGCCAGCAGCTTCGTACGGACCTACGAGCAGTACTTC.

CDR3 region: CASSQGIGYEQYF. The DNA for the CDR3 is TGTGCCAGCAGCCAAGGGATCGGGTACGAGCAGTACTTC. V gene TRBV12-3 or TRBV12-4 combines with J gene TRBJ2-7, with D unclear. This CDR3 spans 13 amino acids. Trimming stripped 6 bases from V and 4 bases from J, with 13 bases between.

This clonotype was seen only a few times. The rearrangement joins TRBV4-3 to TRBJ2-7, with D possibly matching TRBD1 (5 bases). The V gene's germline CDR1 is LGHNA and CDR2 YSLEER. The V end was cut by 4 bases, the J end by 0 bases, with 16 bases between. The CDR3 loop spans 16 amino acids. The CDR3 here is CASSPGWKGPSYEQYF. CDR3 coding DNA: TGCGCCAGCAGCCCCGGTTGGAAGGGGCCCTCCTACGAGCAGTACTTC.

The rearrangement links TRBV4-3 to TRBJ2-2; D is unclear. The CDR3 extends over 15 amino acids. Germline CDR1 LGHNA, CDR2 YSLEER. V was pared by 0 bases and J by 7 bases, with 12 bases between. CDR3 region: CASSQDYSGSGELFF. The DNA for the CDR3 is TGCGCCAGCAGCCAAGATTATTCAGGAAGCGGGGAGCTGTTTTTT.

This clonotype has a handful of counts. The chain joins TRBV7-9 to TRBJ2-3, with 7 bases lining up with TRBD1. Germline V lookup: CDR1 SEHNR, CDR2 FQNEAQ (reference sequence). The CDR3 runs 15 residues. V was clipped by 5 bases and J by 1 base; unmatched bases: 6. The CDR3 loop is CASSPDRLRTDTQYF. The CDR3 coding sequence is TGTGCCAGCAGCCCGGACAGGCTACGCACAGATACGCAGTATTTT.

This clonotype occurred a few times. The CDR3 loop is CAISEEGGMNTEAFF. The DNA for the CDR3 is TGTGCCATCAGTGAGGAGGGGGGGATGAACACTGAAGCTTTCTTT. The rearrangement joins TRBV10-3 to TRBJ1-1; D possibly corresponds to TRBD1 (6 bases). CDR1 and CDR2 (germline): ENHRY, SYGVKD. V lost 2 bases, J lost 0 bases, and 10 bases lay in between. The CDR3 consists of 15 residues.

This clonotype showed up just a few times. The V and J genes are TRBV4-2 and TRBJ2-5, with TRBD2 identical over 12 bases. V shed 2 bases, J shed 4 bases, and the junction held 8 bases outside the gene matches. CDR1 and CDR2 from the germline V gene are LGHNA and YNFKEQ. The CDR3 covers 17 residues. CDR3 loop: CASSQPTSGSSGETQYF. The CDR3 DNA reads as TGTGCCAGCAGCCAACCGACTAGCGGGAGTTCAGGAGAGACCCAGTACTTC.

The J gene is TRBJ2-4, the V gene TRBV29-1; D is ambiguous. Germline loops: CDR1 SQVTM, CDR2 ANQGSEA. Between the trimmed V and J ends, which lost 2 bases and 0 bases, there was a span of 5 bases. This CDR3 has 13 amino acids. DNA of the CDR3: TGCAGCGTTGAACTACCAGCCAAAAACATTCAGTACTTC. Amino acid sequence: CSVELPAKNIQYF.

CDR3 DNA sequence: TGTGCCAGCAGCGCCGAATATTCGGCCCAAGGGGGCGATGAGCAGTTCTTC. This sequence encodes CASSAEYSAQGGDEQFF. V gene TRBV9 combines with J gene TRBJ2-1; 7 bases match TRBD1. The CDR3 runs 17 residues. V gave up 3 bases and J gave up 8 bases; unmatched junction bases: 17. Germline-derived CDR1 and CDR2 are SGDLS and YYNGEE.

This clonotype was found a few times. The rearrangement uses TRBV5-1 and TRBJ2-7; 9 positions match TRBD2. V trimming: 2 bases; J trimming: 1 base; junction bases outside the gene matches: 4. There are 15 residues in the CDR3. Germline loops: CDR1 SGHRS, CDR2 YFSETQ. Here the CDR3 DNA reads TGCGCCAGCAGCTTCGCGGGAGGGGCATCCTACGAGCAGTACTTC. It encodes CASSFAGGASYEQYF.

The gene calls are TRBV20-1 and TRBJ2-3; D is unclear. CDR3 length: 15 amino acids. Germline V gene lookup returns CDR1 DFQATT and CDR2 SNEGSKA (reference sequence). Trimming took off 0 bases at V and 2 bases at J, with 12 bases between the two ends. In DNA form, the CDR3 reads TGCAGTGCTAGAGATCGGAGTACAGCCACAGATACGCAGTATTTT. It encodes CSARDRSTATDTQYF.

The sample holds a few counts of this clonotype. The chain is built from TRBV9 and TRBJ2-3; 12 bases map to TRBD2. CDR1 and CDR2 from the germline V gene are SGDLS and YYNGEE. After removal of 2 bases from V and 4 bases from J, the junction contained 11 bases not matched to a gene. The CDR3 is made up of 18 amino acids. Here the CDR3 reads CASSVPLQTSGSPDTQYF. The DNA of the CDR3 is TGTGCCAGCAGCGTTCCCCTTCAGACTAGCGGGAGCCCAGATACGCAGTATTTT.

This clonotype came up a few times. The J gene is TRBJ1-1, the V gene TRBV5-6, with D maybe TRBD1 (5 bases). The length of the CDR3 is 12 residues. CDR1 and CDR2 (germline): SGHDT, YYEEEE. The V and J ends lost 7 bases and 8 bases respectively, with 15 bases between them. The CDR3 loop reads CASAQGGFEAFF. The CDR3 nucleotides are TGTGCCAGCGCTCAGGGCGGCTTCGAAGCTTTCTTT.

This clonotype has just a few counts. The J gene is TRBJ1-1, the V gene TRBV2; perhaps TRBD1 as D (6 bases). The CDR3 is 12 amino acids. The germline V gene encodes CDR1 SNHLY and CDR2 FYNNEI. V was shortened by 6 bases and J by 4 bases, with 9 bases between the two germline ends. CDR3 in amino acids: CASRDRSTEAFF. The CDR3 coding sequence is TGTGCCAGCAGAGACAGGAGCACTGAAGCTTTCTTT.

This clonotype was found a few times. V is TRBV2 and J is TRBJ2-1; no firm D call. The CDR3 is 18 amino acids. Germline V gene data show CDR1 as SNHLY and CDR2 as FYNNEI. With 4 bases removed from V and 2 bases from J, the gap between germline ends came to 21 bases. The CDR3 region is CASSGSLFFISTYNEQFF. The CDR3 bases are TGTGCCAGCAGTGGATCCCTGTTCTTCATATCCACCTACAATGAGCAGTTCTTC.

A few counts support this clonotype. The chain couples TRBV5-1 to TRBJ1-1, with D tentatively TRBD1 (5 bases). The germline gives CDR1 SGHRS, CDR2 YFSETQ. The CDR3 loop spans 12 amino acids. V was cut by 3 bases and J by 7 bases, with 10 bases left in between. The DNA of the CDR3 is TGCGCCAGCAGCTCCCCGGGGGGTGAAGCTTTCTTT. This codes for CASSSPGGEAFF.

This clonotype was seen only a few times. This chain links TRBV7-6 with TRBJ2-1, with D unclear. V was trimmed by 0 bases and J by 1 base, leaving 19 bases between them. Germline V gene data show CDR1 as SGHVS and CDR2 as FNYEAQ. This CDR3 has 19 residues. CDR3 protein: CASSLAYATRAQSYNEQFF. CDR3 sequence (DNA): TGTGCCAGCAGCTTAGCGTATGCAACACGGGCTCAATCCTACAATGAGCAGTTCTTC.